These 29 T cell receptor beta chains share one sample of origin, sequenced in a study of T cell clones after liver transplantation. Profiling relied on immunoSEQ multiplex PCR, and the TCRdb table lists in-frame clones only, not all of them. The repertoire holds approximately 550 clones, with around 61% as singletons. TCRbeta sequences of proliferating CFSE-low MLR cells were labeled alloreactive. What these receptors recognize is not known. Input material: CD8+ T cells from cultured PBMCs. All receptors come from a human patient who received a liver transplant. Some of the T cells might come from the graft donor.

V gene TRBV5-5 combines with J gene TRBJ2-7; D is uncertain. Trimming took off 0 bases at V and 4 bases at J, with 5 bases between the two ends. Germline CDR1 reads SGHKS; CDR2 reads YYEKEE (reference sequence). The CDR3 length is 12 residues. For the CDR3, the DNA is TGTGCCAGCAGCTTGGTAGGATACGAGCAGTACTTC. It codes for CASSLVGYEQYF.

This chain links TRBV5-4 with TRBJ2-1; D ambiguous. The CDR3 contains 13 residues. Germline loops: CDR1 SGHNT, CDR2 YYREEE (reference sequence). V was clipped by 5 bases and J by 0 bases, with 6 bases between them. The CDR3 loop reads CASSRSSYNEQFF. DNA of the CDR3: TGTGCCAGCAGTCGGAGCTCCTACAATGAGCAGTTCTTC.

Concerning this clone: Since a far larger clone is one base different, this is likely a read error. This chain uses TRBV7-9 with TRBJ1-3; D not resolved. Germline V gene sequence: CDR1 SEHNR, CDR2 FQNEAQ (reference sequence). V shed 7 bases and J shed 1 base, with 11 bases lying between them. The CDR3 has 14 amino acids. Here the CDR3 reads CASIPTESGNTIYF. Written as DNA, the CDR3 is TGTGCCAGCATCCCCACGGAGTCTGGAAACACCATATATTTT.

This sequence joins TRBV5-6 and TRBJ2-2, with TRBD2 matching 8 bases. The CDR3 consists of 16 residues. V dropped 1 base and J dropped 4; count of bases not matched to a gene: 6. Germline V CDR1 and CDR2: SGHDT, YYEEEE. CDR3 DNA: TGTGCCAGCAGCTTGCCAAGCGGGAGAGGCACCGGGGAGCTGTTTTTT. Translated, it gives CASSLPSGRGTGELFF.

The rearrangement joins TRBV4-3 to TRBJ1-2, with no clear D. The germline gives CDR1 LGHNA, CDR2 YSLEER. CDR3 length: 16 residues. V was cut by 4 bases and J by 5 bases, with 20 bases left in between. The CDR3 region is CASSREVFGNLYGYTF. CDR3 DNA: TGCGCCAGCAGCCGGGAGGTCTTTGGGAATTTGTATGGCTACACCTTC.

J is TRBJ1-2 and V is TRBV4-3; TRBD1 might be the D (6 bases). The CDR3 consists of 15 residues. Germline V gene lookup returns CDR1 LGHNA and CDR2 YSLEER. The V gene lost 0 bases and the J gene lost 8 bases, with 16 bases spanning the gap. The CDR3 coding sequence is TGCGCCAGCAGCCAAGATACAGGGATGACTTGGGGCTACACCTTC. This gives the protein CASSQDTGMTWGYTF.

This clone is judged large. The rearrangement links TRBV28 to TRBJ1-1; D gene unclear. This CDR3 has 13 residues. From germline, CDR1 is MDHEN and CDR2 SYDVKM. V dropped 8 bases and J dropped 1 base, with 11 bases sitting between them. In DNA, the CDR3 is TGTGCCAGCCGCCCAGTAGAGAACACTGAAGCTTTCTTT. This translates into CASRPVENTEAFF.

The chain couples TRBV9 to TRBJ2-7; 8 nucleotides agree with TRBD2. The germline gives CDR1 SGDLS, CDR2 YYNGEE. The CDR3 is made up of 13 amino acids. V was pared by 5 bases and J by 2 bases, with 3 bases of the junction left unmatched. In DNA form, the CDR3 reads TGTGCCAGCAGTAGCGGGGTAGCCTACGAGCAGTACTTC. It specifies CASSSGVAYEQYF.

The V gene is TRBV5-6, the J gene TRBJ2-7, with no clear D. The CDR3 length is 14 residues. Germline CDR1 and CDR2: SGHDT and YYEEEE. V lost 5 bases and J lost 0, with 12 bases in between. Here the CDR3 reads CASRPLGYSYEQYF. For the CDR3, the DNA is TGTGCCAGCAGGCCCCTGGGCTACTCCTACGAGCAGTACTTC.

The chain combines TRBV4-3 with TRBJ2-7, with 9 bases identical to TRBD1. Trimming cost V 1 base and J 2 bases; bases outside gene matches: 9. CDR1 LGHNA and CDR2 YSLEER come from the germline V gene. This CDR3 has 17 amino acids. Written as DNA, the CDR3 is TGCGCCAGCAGCCAAGCGCCCTCGGGACAGGGTACCTACGAGCAGTACTTC. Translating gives CASSQAPSGQGTYEQYF.

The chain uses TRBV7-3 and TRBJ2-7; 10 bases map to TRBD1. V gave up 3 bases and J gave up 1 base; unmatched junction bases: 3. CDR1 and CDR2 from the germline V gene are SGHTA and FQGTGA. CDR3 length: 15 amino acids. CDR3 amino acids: CASSFGTGASYEQYF. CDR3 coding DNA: TGTGCCAGCAGCTTCGGGACAGGGGCGTCCTACGAGCAGTACTTC.

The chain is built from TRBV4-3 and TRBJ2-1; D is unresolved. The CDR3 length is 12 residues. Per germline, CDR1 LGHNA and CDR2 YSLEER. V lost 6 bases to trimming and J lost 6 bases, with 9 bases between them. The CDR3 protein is CASSRSSNEQFF. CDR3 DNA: TGCGCCAGCAGTAGGTCTAGCAATGAGCAGTTCTTC.

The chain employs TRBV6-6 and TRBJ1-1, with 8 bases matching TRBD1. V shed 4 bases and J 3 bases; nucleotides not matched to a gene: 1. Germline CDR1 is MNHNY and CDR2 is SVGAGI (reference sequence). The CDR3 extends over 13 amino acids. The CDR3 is CASSLGQDTEAFF. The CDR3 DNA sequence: TGTGCCAGCAGTTTGGGACAGGACACTGAAGCTTTCTTT.

DNA of the CDR3: TGCAGCGTTTTAGGGACAGGCGGAGAGACCCAGTACTTC. Its protein product is CSVLGTGGETQYF. The J gene is TRBJ2-5, the V gene TRBV29-1; TRBD1 matches 8 bases. With V trimmed by 5 bases and J by 4 bases, 6 bases remained unmatched. Per germline, CDR1 SQVTM and CDR2 ANQGSEA. CDR3 size: 13 residues.

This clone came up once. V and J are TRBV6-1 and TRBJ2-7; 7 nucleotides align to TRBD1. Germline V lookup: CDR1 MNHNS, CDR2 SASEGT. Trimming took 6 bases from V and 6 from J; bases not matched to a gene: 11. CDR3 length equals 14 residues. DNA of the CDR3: TGTGCCAGCAGCCCCCGGACAGGTCTAAGCGAGCAGTACTTC. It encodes CASSPRTGLSEQYF.

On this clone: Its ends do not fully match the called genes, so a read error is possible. The CDR3 loop reads CASSQDLGRGRTEAFF. The DNA of the CDR3 is TGCGCCAGCAGCCAAGATTTAGGTAGGGGTCGCACTGAAGCTTTCTTT. This rearrangement joins TRBV5-4 to TRBJ1-1, with TRBD1 as a possible D gene (5 bases). CDR3 length: 16 residues. Germline lookup yields CDR1 SGHNT and CDR2 YYREEE (reference sequence).

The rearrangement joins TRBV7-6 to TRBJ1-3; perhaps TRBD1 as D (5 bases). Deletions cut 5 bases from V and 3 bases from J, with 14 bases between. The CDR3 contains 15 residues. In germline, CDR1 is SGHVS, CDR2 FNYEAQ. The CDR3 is CASSPGGLYGNTIYF. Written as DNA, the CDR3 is TGTGCCAGCAGCCCGGGGGGTCTTTATGGAAACACCATATATTTT.

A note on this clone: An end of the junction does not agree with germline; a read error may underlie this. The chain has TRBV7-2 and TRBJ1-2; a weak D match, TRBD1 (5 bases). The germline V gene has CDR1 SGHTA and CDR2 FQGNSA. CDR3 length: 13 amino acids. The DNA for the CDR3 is TGCGCCAGCAGCCAAGACGACAGCTATGGCTACACCTTC. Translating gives CASSQDDSYGYTF.

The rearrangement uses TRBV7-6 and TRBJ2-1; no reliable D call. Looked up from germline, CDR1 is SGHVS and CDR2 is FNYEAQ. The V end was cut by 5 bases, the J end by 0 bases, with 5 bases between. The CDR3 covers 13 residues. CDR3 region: CASSRTSYNEQFF. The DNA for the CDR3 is TGTGCCAGCAGCAGGACCTCCTACAATGAGCAGTTCTTC. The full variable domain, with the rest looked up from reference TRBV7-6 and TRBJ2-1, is GAGVSQSPRYKVTKRGQDVALRCDPISGHVSLYWYRQALGQGPEFLTYFNYEAQQDKSGLPNDRFSAERPEGSISTLTIQRTEQRDSAMYRCASSRTSYNEQFFGPGTRLTVL.

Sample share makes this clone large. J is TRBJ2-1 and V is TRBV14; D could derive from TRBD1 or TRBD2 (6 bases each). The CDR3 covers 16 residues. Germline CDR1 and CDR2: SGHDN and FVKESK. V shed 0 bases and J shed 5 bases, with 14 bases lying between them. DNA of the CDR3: TGTGCCAGCAGCCAAGATCGGGGGCTTTCCCACAATGAGCAGTTCTTC. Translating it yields CASSQDRGLSHNEQFF. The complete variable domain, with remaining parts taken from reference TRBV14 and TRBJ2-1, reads EAGVTQFPSHSVIEKGQTVTLRCDPISGHDNLYWYRRVMGKEIKFLLHFVKESKQDESGMPNNRFLAERTGGTYSTLKVQPAELEDSGVYFCASSQDRGLSHNEQFFGPGTRLTVL.

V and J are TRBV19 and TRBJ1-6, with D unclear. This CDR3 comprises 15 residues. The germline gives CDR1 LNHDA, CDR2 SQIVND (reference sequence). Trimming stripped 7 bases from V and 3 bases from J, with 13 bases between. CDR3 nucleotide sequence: TGTGCCAGTAAAAAGAGCAGAAACTATAATTCACCCCTCCACTTT. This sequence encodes CASKKSRNYNSPLHF.

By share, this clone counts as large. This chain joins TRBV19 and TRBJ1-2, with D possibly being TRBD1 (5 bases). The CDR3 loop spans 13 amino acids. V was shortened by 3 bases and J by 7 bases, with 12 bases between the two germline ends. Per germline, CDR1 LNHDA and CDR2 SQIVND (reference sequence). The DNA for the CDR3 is TGTGCCAGTAGTATCGGGGGTTTGAGTGGCTACACCTTC. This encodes CASSIGGLSGYTF.

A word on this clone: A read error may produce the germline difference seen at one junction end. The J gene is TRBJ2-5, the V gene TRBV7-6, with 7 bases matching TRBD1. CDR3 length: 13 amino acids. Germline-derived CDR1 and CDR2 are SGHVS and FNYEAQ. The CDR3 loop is CASSLNRGEAQYF. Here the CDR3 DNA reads TGTGCCAGCAGCTTAAACAGGGGAGAGGCCCAGTACTTC.

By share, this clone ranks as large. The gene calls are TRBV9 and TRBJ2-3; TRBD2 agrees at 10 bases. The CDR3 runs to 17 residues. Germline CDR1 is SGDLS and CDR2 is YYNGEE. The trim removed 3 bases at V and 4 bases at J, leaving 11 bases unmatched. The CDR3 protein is CASSANPERGGPDTQYF. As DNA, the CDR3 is TGTGCCAGCAGCGCCAACCCAGAGCGGGGGGGCCCAGATACGCAGTATTTT.

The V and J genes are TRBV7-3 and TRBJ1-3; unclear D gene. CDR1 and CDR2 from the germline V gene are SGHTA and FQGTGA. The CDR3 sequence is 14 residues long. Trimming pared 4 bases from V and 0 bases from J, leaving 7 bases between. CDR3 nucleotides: TGTGCCAGCAGCTCCTCGGACTCTGGAAACACCATATATTTT. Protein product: CASSSSDSGNTIYF.

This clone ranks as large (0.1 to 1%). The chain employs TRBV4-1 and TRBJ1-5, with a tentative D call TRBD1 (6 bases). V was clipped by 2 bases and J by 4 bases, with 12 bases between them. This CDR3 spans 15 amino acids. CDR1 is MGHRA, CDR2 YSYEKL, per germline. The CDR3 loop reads CASSQRTGSNQPQHF. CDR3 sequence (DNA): TGCGCCAGCAGCCAACGAACAGGGTCTAATCAGCCCCAGCATTTT.

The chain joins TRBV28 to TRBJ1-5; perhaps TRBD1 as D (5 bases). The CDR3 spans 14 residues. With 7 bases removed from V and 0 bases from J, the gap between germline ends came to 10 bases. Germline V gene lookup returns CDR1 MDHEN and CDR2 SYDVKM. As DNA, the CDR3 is TGTGCCAGCATGGGGGGAGGTAGCAATCAGCCCCAGCATTTT. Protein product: CASMGGGSNQPQHF.

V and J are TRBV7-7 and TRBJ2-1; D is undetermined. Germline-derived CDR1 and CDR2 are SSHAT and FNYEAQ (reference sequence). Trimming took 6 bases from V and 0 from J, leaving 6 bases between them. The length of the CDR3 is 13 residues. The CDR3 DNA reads TGTGCCAGCAGTCGGAGCTCCTACAATGAGCAGTTCTTC. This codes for CASSRSSYNEQFF.

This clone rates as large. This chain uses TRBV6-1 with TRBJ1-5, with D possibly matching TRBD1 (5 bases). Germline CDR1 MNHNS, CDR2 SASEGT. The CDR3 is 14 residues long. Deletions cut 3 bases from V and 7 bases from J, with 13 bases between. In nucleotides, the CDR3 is TGTGCCAGCAGTGACTGGGGGAATTACCAGCCCCAGCATTTT. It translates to CASSDWGNYQPQHF.